This T cell receptor beta chain was captured by sequencing in a study of response to subunit inactivated influenza vaccine. Findings and caveats of the study: The authors suggested that few new T cells are recruited per seasonal influenza vaccination.

On this clonotype itself: Its target is not known.

CDR3 length equals 11 residues. The germline V gene has CDR1 LNHDA and CDR2 SQIVND (reference sequence). Deletions cut 10 bases from V and 5 bases from J, with 8 bases between. TCRdb passed the RT-PCR reads through MiXCR, listing each CDR3 protein once. This table holds around 710,000 distinct CDR3 sequences, 11% to 15% found once. The clonotype originates from a man between 45 and 60 years old who received an inactivated influenza vaccine. The chain recombines TRBV19 with TRBJ2-2; D unresolved. The sample consisted of PBMCs from blood, taken 14 to 15 days before vaccination. The CDR3 protein is CATQLTGELFF. The CDR3 nucleotides read TGTGCCACCCAGCTAACCGGGGAGCTGTTTTTT. Full variable domain (outside the CDR3, taken from reference TRBV19 and TRBJ2-2): DGGITQSPKYLFRKEGQNVTLSCEQNLNHDAMYWYRQDPGQGLRLIYYSQIVNDFQKGDIAEGYSVSREKKESFPLTVTSAQKNPTAFYLCATQLTGELFFGEGSRLTVL.